A selection of T cell receptor beta chains follows, all from one sample in a study of blood T cell repertoires in COVID-19. TCRdb's table, derived via immunoSEQ multiplex PCR, lists solely in-frame clones and lacks some. The sample lists roughly 240,000 clones; approximately 86% were seen once. What was sequenced was peripheral blood. Receptor source: a young woman who had recovered from COVID-19. The CDR3 runs from the conserved cysteine through the conserved F or W. A D gene is named only where the DNA matches it firmly. For some rows the clone size is stated as once, few or many, or as a class when expanded; others skip it.

j_call clone_size v_call d_call cdr3_nt cdr3_aa
TRBJ2-6 . TRBV14 TRBD1 TGTGCCAGCAGCCCTACTGTAGGGACAGGGGGCTCCGGGGCCAACGTCCTGACTTTC CASSPTVGTGGSGANVLTF
TRBJ2-7 . TRBV7-6 . TGTGCCAGCAGCTTAGAGGGGGTGACAGGCTACGAGCAGTACTTC CASSLEGVTGYEQYF
TRBJ2-3 . TRBV18 TRBD2 TGTGCCAGCTCAAGACTAGCGGGGGACACAGATACGCAGTATTTT CASSRLAGDTDTQYF
TRBJ2-7 . TRBV10-3 TRBD1 TGTGCCATCAGCGCAGGGGGTCCATCCTACGAGCAGTACTTC CAISAGGPSYEQYF
TRBJ2-3 . TRBV30 TRBD2 TGTGCCTGGAGTGTACCCAGCGGGGGGGCCAAAGTCACAGATACGCAGTATTTT CAWSVPSGGAKVTDTQYF
TRBJ2-3 . TRBV15 TRBD1 TGTGCCACCAGCAGAGCCCGGGACAGGGGCCCAGATACGCAGTATTTT CATSRARDRGPDTQYF
TRBJ1-6 few TRBV24-1 . TGTGCCACCAGTACCCCCACGCCGGGGTATTATAATTCACCCCTCCACTTT CATSTPTPGYYNSPLHF
TRBJ2-1 . TRBV10-1 . TGCGCCAGCAGTGAGTTCGGGATTTTTAACAATGAGCAGTTCTTC CASSEFGIFNNEQFF
TRBJ2-2 . TRBV10-3 . TGTGCCATCAGTGAGAACTCTTCCGGGGAGCTGTTTTTT CAISENSSGELFF
TRBJ2-7 . TRBV5-1 . TGCGCCAGCAGCTTCACCGGGTCCTACGAGCAGTACTTC CASSFTGSYEQYF
TRBJ2-7 . TRBV18 TRBD1 TGTGCCAGCTCCTCGACAGGGTTCAACGAGCAGTACTTC CASSSTGFNEQYF
TRBJ1-2 . TRBV5-1 TRBD1 TGCGCCAGCAGCCAAGGGACAGGGGTTCTCTATGGCTACACCTTC CASSQGTGVLYGYTF
TRBJ1-2 . TRBV5-4 . TGTGCCAGCAGCTTGGCCCCAGCCCCGAGGGGCTACACCTTC CASSLAPAPRGYTF
TRBJ1-2 . TRBV2 . TGTGCCAGCATGCGGGGGGCGGGCTACACCTTC CASMRGAGYTF
TRBJ2-7 . TRBV5-4 . TGTGCCAGCAGTTCGGGGTACTACGAGCAGTACTTC CASSSGYYEQYF
TRBJ2-7 . TRBV20-1 TRBD1 TGCAGTGCTAGTTCCCTGGACAGGGTCTCCTACGAGCAGTACTTC CSASSLDRVSYEQYF
TRBJ2-1 . TRBV15 . TGTGCCACCAGCAGAGATACCGGGACGCCGGGGGAGAATGAGCAGTTCTTC CATSRDTGTPGENEQFF
TRBJ1-6 . TRBV9 . TGTGCCAGCAGCCCCGGGATGATGAGGTCCTATAATTCACCCCTCCACTTT CASSPGMMRSYNSPLHF
TRBJ1-1 . TRBV29-1 . TGCAGCGTTGTCCGGGGGAGGACCACTGAAGCTTTCTTT CSVVRGRTTEAFF
TRBJ2-7 . TRBV9 . TGTGCCAGCAGCGTAGGAGGGTTGAAGTCCTACGAGCAGTACTTC CASSVGGLKSYEQYF
TRBJ1-3 . TRBV9 . TGTGCCAGCAGCGTAGAAGGACACCCATTAAGCTCTGGAAACACCATATATTTT CASSVEGHPLSSGNTIYF